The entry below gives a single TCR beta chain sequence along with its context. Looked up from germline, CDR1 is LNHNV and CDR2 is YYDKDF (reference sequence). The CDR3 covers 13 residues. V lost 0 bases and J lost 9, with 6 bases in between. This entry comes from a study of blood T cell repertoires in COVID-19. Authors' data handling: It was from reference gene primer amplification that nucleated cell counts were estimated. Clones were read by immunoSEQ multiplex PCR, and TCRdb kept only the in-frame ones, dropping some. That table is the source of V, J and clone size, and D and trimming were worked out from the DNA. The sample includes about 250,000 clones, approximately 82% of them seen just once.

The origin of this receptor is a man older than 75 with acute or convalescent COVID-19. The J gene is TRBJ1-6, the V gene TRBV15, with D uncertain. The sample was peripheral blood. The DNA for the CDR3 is TGTGCCACCAGCAGAGATCCAGTTTCACCCCTCCACTTT. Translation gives CATSRDPVSPLHF.